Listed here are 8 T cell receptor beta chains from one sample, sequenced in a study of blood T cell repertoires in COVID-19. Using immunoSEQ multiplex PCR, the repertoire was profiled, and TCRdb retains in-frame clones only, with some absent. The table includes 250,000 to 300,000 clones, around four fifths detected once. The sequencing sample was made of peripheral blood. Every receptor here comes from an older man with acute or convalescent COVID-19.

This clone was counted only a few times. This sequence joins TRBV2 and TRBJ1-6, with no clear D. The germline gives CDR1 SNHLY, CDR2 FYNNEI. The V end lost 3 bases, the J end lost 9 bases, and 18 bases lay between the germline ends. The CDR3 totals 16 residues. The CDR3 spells CASSEEEQRDSSPLHF. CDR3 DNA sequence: TGTGCCAGCAGTGAGGAAGAACAGAGAGATAGTTCACCCCTCCACTTT.

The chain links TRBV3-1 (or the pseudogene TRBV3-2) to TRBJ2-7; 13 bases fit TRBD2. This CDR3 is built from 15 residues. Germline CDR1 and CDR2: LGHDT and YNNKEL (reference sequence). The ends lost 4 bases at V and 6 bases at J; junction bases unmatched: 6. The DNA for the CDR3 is TGTGCCAGCAGCCCTGACGGACTAGCGGGAGCCGAGCAGTACTTC. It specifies CASSPDGLAGAEQYF.

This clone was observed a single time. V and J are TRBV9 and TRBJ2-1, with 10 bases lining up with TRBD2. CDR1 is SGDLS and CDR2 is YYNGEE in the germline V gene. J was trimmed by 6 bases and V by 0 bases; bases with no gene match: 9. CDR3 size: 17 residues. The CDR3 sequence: CASSVGLRASGSNEQFF. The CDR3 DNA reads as TGTGCCAGCAGCGTAGGGTTAAGGGCTAGCGGGAGCAATGAGCAGTTCTTC.

CDR3 protein: CASSLAGGLPHEQYF. The CDR3 DNA sequence: TGTGCCAGCAGCTTAGCCGGGGGTCTCCCCCACGAGCAGTACTTC. The V gene is TRBV7-6, the J gene TRBJ2-7; TRBD2 might be the D (6 bases). Germline CDR1 reads SGHVS; CDR2 reads FNYEAQ. The CDR3 is 15 residues long. Deletions cut 0 bases from V and 5 bases from J, with 14 bases between.

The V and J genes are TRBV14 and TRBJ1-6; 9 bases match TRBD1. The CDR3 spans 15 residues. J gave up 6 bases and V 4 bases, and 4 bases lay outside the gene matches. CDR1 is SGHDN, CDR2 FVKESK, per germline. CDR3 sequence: CASSLRDRANSPLHF. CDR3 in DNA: TGTGCCAGCAGCCTCCGGGACAGGGCTAATTCACCCCTCCACTTT. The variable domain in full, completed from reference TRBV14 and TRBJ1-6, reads EAGVTQFPSHSVIEKGQTVTLRCDPISGHDNLYWYRRVMGKEIKFLLHFVKESKQDESGMPNNRFLAERTGGTYSTLKVQPAELEDSGVYFCASSLRDRANSPLHFGNGTRLTVT.

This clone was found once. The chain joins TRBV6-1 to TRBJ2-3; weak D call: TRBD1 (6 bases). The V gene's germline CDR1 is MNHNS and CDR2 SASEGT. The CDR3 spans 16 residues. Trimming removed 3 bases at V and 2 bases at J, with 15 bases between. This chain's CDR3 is CASSDSLGTFTDTQYF. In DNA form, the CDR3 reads TGTGCCAGCAGTGATAGTCTGGGGACATTCACAGATACGCAGTATTTT.

In nucleotides, the CDR3 is TGCGCCAGCAGTGAGACAGGTAGGGGGTACGAGCAGTACTTC. Translating gives CASSETGRGYEQYF. J is TRBJ2-7 and V is TRBV10-2, with TRBD1 as a possible D gene (6 bases). V was cut by 2 bases and J by 4 bases, with 12 bases left in between. CDR1 is WSHSY, CDR2 SAAADI, per germline. This CDR3 spans 14 amino acids.

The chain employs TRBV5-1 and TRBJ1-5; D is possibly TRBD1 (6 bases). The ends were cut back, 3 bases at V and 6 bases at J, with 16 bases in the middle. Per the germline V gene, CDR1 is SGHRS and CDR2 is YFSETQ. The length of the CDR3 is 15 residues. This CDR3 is CASSSSGTQGQPQHF. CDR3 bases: TGCGCCAGCAGCTCCTCAGGGACACAAGGTCAGCCCCAGCATTTT.